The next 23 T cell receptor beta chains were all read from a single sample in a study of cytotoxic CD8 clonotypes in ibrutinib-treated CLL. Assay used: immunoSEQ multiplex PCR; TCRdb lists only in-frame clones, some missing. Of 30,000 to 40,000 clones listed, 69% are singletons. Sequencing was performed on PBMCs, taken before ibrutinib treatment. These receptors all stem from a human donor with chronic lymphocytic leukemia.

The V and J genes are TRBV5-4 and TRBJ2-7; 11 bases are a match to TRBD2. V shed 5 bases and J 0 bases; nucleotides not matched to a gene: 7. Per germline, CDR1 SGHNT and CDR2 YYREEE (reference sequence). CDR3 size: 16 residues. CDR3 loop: CASRAGTSGSSYEQYF. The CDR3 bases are TGTGCCAGCAGGGCCGGGACTAGCGGCAGCTCCTACGAGCAGTACTTC.

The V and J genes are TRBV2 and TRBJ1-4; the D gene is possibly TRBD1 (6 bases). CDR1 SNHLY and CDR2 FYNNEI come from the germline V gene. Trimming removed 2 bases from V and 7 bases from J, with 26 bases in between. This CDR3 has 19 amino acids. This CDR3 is CASSESGAKQGYEREKLFF. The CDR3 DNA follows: TGTGCCAGCAGTGAATCGGGGGCTAAGCAGGGTTACGAGCGTGAAAAACTGTTTTTT.

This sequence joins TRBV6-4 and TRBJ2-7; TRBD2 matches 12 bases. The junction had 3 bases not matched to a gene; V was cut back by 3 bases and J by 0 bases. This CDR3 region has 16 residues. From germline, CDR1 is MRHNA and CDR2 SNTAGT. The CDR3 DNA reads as TGTGCCAGCAGTGAGTTACTAGCGGGAGGCTCCTACGAGCAGTACTTC. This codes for CASSELLAGGSYEQYF.

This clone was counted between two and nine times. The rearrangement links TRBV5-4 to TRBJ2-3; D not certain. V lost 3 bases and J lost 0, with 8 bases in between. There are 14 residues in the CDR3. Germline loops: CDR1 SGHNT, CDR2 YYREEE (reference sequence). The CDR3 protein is CASSSPPSTDTQYF. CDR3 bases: TGTGCCAGCAGCTCACCCCCAAGCACAGATACGCAGTATTTT. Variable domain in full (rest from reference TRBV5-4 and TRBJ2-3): ETGVTQSPTHLIKTRGQQVTLRCSSQSGHNTVSWYQQALGQGPQFIFQYYREEENGRGNFPPRFSGLQFPNYSSELNVNALELDDSALYLCASSSPPSTDTQYFGPGTRLTVL.

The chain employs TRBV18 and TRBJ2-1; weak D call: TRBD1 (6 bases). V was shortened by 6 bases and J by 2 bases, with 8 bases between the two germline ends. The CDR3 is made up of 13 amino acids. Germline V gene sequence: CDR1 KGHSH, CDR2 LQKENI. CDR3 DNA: TGTGCCAGCTCTGGGGGCGCCTACAATGAGCAGTTCTTC. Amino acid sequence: CASSGGAYNEQFF. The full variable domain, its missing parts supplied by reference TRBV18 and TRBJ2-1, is NAGVMQNPRHLVRRRGQEARLRCSPMKGHSHVYWYRQLPEEGLKFMVYLQKENIIDESGMPKERFSAEFPKEGPSILRIQQVVRGDSAAYFCASSGGAYNEQFFGPGTRLTVL.

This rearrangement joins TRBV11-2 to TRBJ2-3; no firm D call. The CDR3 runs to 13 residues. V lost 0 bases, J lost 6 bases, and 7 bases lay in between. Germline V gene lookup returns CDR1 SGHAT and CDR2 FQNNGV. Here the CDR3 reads CASSLDRWDTQYF. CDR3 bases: TGTGCCAGCAGCTTAGATCGTTGGGATACGCAGTATTTT.

The DNA for the CDR3 is TGTGCCAGCAGACCGGGACAGGGATACCGTGAGCAGTACTTC. Its protein is CASRPGQGYREQYF. The chain has TRBV19 and TRBJ2-7, with 9 bases matching TRBD1. The CDR3 extends over 14 amino acids. V dropped 9 bases and J dropped 7; count of bases not matched to a gene: 13. The germline CDR1 and CDR2 sequences are LNHDA and SQIVND (reference sequence).

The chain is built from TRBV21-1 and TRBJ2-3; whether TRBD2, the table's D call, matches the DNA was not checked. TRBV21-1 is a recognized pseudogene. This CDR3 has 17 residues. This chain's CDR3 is CASSLKAVAFTTDTQYF. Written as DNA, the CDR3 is TGTGCCAGCAGCCTAAAGGCGGTCGCTTTCACTACAGATACGCAGTATTTT.

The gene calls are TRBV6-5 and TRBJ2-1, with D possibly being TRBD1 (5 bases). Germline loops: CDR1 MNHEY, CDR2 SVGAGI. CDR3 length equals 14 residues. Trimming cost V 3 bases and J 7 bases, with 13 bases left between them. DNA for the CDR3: TGTGCCAGCAGTTATGTGACTGGGGCGAATGAGCAGTTCTTC. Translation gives CASSYVTGANEQFF.

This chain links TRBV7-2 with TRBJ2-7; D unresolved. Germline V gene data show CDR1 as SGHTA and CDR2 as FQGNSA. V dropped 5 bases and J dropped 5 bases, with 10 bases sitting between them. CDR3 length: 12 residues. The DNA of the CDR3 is TGTGCCAGCAGCCCACCCGACAACGAGCAGTACTTC. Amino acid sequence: CASSPPDNEQYF.

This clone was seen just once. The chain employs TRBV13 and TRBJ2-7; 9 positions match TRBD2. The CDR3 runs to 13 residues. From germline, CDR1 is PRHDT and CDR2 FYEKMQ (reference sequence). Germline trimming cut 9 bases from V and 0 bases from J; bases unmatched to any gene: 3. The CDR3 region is CASTTSGSYEQYF. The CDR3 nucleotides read TGTGCCAGTACGACTAGCGGCTCCTACGAGCAGTACTTC.

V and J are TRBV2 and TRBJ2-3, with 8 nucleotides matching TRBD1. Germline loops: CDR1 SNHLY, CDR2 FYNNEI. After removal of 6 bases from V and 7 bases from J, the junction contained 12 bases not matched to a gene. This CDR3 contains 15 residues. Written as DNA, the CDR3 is TGTGCCAGCAGCCCCCGGCAGGGGGCGGGTTATACGCAGTATTTT. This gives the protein CASSPRQGAGYTQYF.

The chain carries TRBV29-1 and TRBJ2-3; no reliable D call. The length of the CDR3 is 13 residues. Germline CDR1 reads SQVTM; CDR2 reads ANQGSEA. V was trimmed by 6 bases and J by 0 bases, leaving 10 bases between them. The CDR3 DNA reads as TGCAGCGTCTTTTTCACTAGCACAGATACGCAGTATTTT. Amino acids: CSVFFTSTDTQYF.

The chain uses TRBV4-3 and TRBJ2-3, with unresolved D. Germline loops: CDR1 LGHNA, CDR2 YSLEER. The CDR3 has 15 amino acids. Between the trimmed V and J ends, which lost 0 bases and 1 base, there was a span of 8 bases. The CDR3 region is CASSQDPKGTDTQYF. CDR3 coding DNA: TGCGCCAGCAGCCAAGATCCGAAGGGCACAGATACGCAGTATTTT.

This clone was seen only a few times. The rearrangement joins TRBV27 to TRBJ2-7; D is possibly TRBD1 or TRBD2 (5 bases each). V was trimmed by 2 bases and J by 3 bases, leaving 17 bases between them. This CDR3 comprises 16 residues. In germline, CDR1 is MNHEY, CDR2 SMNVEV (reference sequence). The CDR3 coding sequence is TGTGCCAGCAGTTTAAGGGGTATAGGGGAGTTCTACGAGCAGTACTTC. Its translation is CASSLRGIGEFYEQYF.

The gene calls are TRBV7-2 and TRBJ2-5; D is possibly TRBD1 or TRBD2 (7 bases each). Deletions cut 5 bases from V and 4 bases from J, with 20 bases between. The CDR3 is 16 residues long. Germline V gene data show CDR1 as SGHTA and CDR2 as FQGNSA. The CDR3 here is CASSLVGAGGVETQYF. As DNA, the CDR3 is TGTGCCAGCAGCCTAGTCGGGGCAGGGGGGGTAGAGACCCAGTACTTC.

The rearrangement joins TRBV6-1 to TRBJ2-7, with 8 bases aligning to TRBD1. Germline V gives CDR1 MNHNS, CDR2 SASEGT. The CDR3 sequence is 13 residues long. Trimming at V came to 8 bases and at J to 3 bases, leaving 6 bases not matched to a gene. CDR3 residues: CASGTGTGYEQYF. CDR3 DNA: TGTGCCAGCGGGACCGGGACAGGCTACGAGCAGTACTTC.

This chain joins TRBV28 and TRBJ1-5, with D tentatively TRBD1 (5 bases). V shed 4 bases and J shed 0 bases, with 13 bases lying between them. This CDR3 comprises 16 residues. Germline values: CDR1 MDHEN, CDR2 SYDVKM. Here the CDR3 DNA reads TGTGCCAGCAGTTGGCTTAGGGGTAATAGCAATCAGCCCCAGCATTTT. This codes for CASSWLRGNSNQPQHF.

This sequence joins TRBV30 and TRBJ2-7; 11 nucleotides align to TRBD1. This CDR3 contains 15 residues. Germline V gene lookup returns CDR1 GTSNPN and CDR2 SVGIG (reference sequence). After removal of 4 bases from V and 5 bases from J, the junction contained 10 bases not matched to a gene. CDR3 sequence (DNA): TGTGCCTGGAAAATCGGGACAGGGGGATCCAACGAGCAGTACTTC. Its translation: CAWKIGTGGSNEQYF.

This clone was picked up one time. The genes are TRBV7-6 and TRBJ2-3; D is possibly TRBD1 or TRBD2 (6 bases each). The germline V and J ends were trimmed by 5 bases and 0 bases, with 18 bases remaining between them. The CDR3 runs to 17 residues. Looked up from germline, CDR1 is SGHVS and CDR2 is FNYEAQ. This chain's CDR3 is CASSKGGPETSTDTQYF. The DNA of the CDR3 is TGTGCCAGCAGCAAAGGGGGGCCCGAGACTAGCACAGATACGCAGTATTTT.

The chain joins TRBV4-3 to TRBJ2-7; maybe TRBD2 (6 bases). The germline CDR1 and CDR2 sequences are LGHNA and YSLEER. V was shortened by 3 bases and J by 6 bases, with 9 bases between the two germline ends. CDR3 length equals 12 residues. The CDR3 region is CASSQGLGEQYF. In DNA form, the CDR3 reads TGCGCCAGCAGCCAGGGACTGGGCGAGCAGTACTTC.

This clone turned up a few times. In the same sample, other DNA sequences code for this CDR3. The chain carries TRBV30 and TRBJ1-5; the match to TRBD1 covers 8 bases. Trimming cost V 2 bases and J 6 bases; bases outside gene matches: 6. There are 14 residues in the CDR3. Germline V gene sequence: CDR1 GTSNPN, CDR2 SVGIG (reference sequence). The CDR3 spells CAWSSGQGGQPQHF. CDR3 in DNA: TGTGCCTGGAGTTCCGGACAGGGCGGTCAGCCCCAGCATTTT.

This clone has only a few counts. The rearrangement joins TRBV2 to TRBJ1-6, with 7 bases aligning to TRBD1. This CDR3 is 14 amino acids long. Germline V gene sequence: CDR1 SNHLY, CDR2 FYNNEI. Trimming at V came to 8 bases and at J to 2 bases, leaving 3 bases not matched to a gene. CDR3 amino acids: CASRQGAYNSPLHF. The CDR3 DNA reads TGTGCCAGCCGACAGGGTGCCTATAATTCACCCCTCCACTTT.